This passage covers 30 T cell receptor beta chains from one sample sequenced in a study of OX40 agonist ivuxolimab in advanced cancers. This table comes from immunoSEQ multiplex PCR, and its TCRdb copy is limited to in-frame clones, with some not included. The table lists approximately 70,000 clones, about three quarters of them singletons, with 1.5% to 2% in the top ten. The material sequenced was CD4+ or CD8+ T cells sorted from blood, taken in a trial of the OX40 agonist ivuxolimab. The receptors shown here come from an adult with an advanced solid tumor such as melanoma, head and neck, liver or kidney cancer.

This clone was seen just once. The CDR3, as DNA: TGTGCCAGCAGCCAAGATTTATTAGTCCAAGAGACCCAGTACTTC. Translation: CASSQDLLVQETQYF. This chain links TRBV4-2 with TRBJ2-5, with no clear D. V was shortened by 0 bases and J by 1 base, with 9 bases between the two germline ends. CDR1 and CDR2 from the germline V gene are LGHNA and YNFKEQ. The CDR3 totals 15 residues.

This chain joins TRBV19 and TRBJ1-1, with D possibly being TRBD1 (5 bases). V gave up 7 bases and J gave up 6 bases, with 15 bases separating them. CDR1 is LNHDA and CDR2 is SQIVND in the germline V gene (reference sequence). This CDR3 spans 13 amino acids. Here the CDR3 DNA reads TGTGCCAGTATCAGGGAAGGATACGCTGAAGCTTTCTTT. It translates to CASIREGYAEAFF.

Written as DNA, the CDR3 is TGTGCCAGTAGTGCGGACACTCGAAACACCATATATTTT. Translated, it gives CASSADTRNTIYF. V and J are TRBV19 and TRBJ1-3, with D perhaps matching TRBD1 (5 bases). Between the trimmed V and J ends, which lost 5 bases and 5 bases, there was a span of 10 bases. Germline V gene lookup returns CDR1 LNHDA and CDR2 SQIVND (reference sequence). The CDR3 is 13 residues long.

In its sample, this clone was seen once. The chain links TRBV7-8 to TRBJ1-1, with D unclear. Trimming removed 1 base at V and 7 bases at J, with 10 bases between. CDR1 is SGHVS, CDR2 FQNEAQ, per germline. The CDR3 consists of 13 residues. In nucleotides, the CDR3 is TGTGCCAGCAGCTTAGGAATGCACGGTGAAGCTTTCTTT. Translating it yields CASSLGMHGEAFF.

The chain has TRBV28 and TRBJ2-7; unclear D gene. V lost 1 base and J lost 6, with 13 bases in between. The CDR3 spans 14 residues. Germline values: CDR1 MDHEN, CDR2 SYDVKM. The CDR3 region is CASSLYESGPEQYF. The CDR3 DNA follows: TGTGCCAGCAGTTTATACGAGTCCGGACCCGAGCAGTACTTC.

The genes are TRBV27 and TRBJ1-2; D gene uncertain. Germline-derived CDR1 and CDR2 are MNHEY and SMNVEV (reference sequence). CDR3 length equals 14 residues. The V and J ends lost 3 bases and 5 bases respectively, with 13 bases between them. This CDR3 is CASSFGRGEYGYTF. In DNA form, the CDR3 reads TGTGCCAGCAGTTTCGGACGCGGAGAGTATGGCTACACCTTC.

The rearrangement joins TRBV11-2 to TRBJ2-3; D is uncertain. Trimming shortened V by 5 bases and J by 0 bases, and 12 bases separated the two germline ends. The germline V gene has CDR1 SGHAT and CDR2 FQNNGV. This CDR3 has 15 residues. CDR3 in DNA: TGTGCCAGCAGCCCCATCTTAGCTAGCACAGATACGCAGTATTTT. The encoded protein is CASSPILASTDTQYF.

This rearrangement joins TRBV5-6 to TRBJ1-2; D call uncertain. This CDR3 is built from 13 residues. Germline lookup yields CDR1 SGHDT and CDR2 YYEEEE. Trimming pared 2 bases from V and 8 bases from J, leaving 13 bases between. This CDR3 is CASSFVHGGGYTF. DNA for the CDR3: TGTGCCAGCAGCTTTGTTCACGGCGGGGGCTACACCTTC.

The chain links TRBV7-2 to TRBJ2-7, with 8 bases that match TRBD1. Trimming cost V 0 bases and J 2 bases; bases outside gene matches: 3. Germline V gives CDR1 SGHTA, CDR2 FQGNSA. This CDR3 spans 15 amino acids. The CDR3 reads CASSLAGTGAYEQYF. CDR3 nucleotides: TGTGCCAGCAGCTTAGCCGGGACAGGAGCCTACGAGCAGTACTTC.

The chain carries TRBV2 and TRBJ2-5, with D possibly being TRBD1 or TRBD2 (5 bases each). Germline loops: CDR1 SNHLY, CDR2 FYNNEI. V shed 4 bases and J shed 5 bases, with 17 bases lying between them. The CDR3 has 15 residues. In DNA form, the CDR3 reads TGTGCCAGCAGTGTAGGTGGTCGGGGCTGGGAGACCCAGTACTTC. As protein: CASSVGGRGWETQYF.

This chain links TRBV6-1 with TRBJ1-4, with 9 bases matching TRBD1. Trimming cost V 3 bases and J 5 bases; bases outside gene matches: 10. There are 17 residues in the CDR3. Germline-derived CDR1 and CDR2 are MNHNS and SASEGT. The CDR3 spells CASSESRDRAENEKLFF. CDR3 in DNA: TGTGCCAGCAGTGAGTCCCGGGACAGGGCTGAAAATGAAAAACTGTTTTTT.

This chain links TRBV5-8 with TRBJ2-1; TRBD2 agrees at 8 bases. Germline CDR1 SGHTS, CDR2 YDEGEE. The V segment lost 0 bases and the J segment 2 bases; nucleotides outside the gene matches: 4. CDR3 size: 16 residues. The DNA for the CDR3 is TGTGCCAGCAGCTTGGGACGCGGGGGGACCTACAATGAGCAGTTCTTC. Its protein product is CASSLGRGGTYNEQFF. Full variable domain (remainder filled in from reference TRBV5-8 and TRBJ2-1): EAGVTQSPTHLIKTRGQQATLRCSPISGHTSVYWYQQALGLGLQFLLWYDEGEERNRGNFPPRFSGRQFPNYSSELNVNALELEDSALYLCASSLGRGGTYNEQFFGPGTRLTVL.

The chain recombines TRBV2 with TRBJ2-7; possible D gene TRBD2, 5 bases. The V end was cut by 7 bases, the J end by 5 bases, with 15 bases between. Per the germline V gene, CDR1 is SNHLY and CDR2 is FYNNEI. The CDR3 has 13 amino acids. CDR3 region: CASISGVGNEQYF. CDR3 DNA sequence: TGTGCCAGCATTTCCGGGGTTGGAAACGAGCAGTACTTC.

Here the CDR3 DNA reads TGTGCCAGCAGGAGCCCGGGACTAGCGGGGCCTGAGGAGCAGTACTTC. Protein: CASRSPGLAGPEEQYF. The rearrangement links TRBV2 to TRBJ2-7; 13 bases agree with TRBD2. Trimming removed 6 bases from V and 7 bases from J; junction bases left unmatched: 12. Germline loops: CDR1 SNHLY, CDR2 FYNNEI. This CDR3 has 16 amino acids. Full variable domain (rest looked up from reference TRBV2 and TRBJ2-7): EPEVTQTPSHQVTQMGQEVILRCVPISNHLYFYWYRQILGQKVEFLVSFYNNEISEKSEIFDDQFSVERPDGSNFTLKIRSTKLEDSAMYFCASRSPGLAGPEEQYFGPGTRLTVT.

The V call is TRBV28, the J call TRBJ1-1; no clear D gene. Germline loops: CDR1 MDHEN, CDR2 SYDVKM. Trimming took off 5 bases at V and 9 bases at J, with 16 bases between the two ends. CDR3 size: 13 residues. The CDR3 DNA reads TGTGCCAGCAGTGAGCATCGACGTTTAAAAGCTTTCTTT. It specifies CASSEHRRLKAFF.

The chain couples TRBV6-5 to TRBJ1-5, with D perhaps matching TRBD1 (5 bases). Per the germline V gene, CDR1 is MNHEY and CDR2 is SVGAGI. The CDR3 spans 14 residues. Deletions cut 6 bases from V and 4 bases from J, with 13 bases between. The DNA of the CDR3 is TGTGCCAGCAGCCCAGGGCTGACGAATCAGCCCCAGCATTTT. Amino acids: CASSPGLTNQPQHF.

The rearrangement links TRBV7-6 to TRBJ2-7; TRBD2 agrees at 14 bases. Looked up from germline, CDR1 is SGHVS and CDR2 is FNYEAQ. Trimming at V came to 1 base and at J to 7 bases, leaving 9 bases not matched to a gene. This CDR3 is 17 amino acids long. The CDR3 region has the DNA TGTGCCAGCAGCTTAGACCTCGGGACTAGCGGGAGATTTGAGCAGTACTTC. Encoded protein: CASSLDLGTSGRFEQYF. The whole variable domain, remainder taken from reference TRBV7-6 and TRBJ2-7, is GAGVSQSPRYKVTKRGQDVALRCDPISGHVSLYWYRQALGQGPEFLTYFNYEAQQDKSGLPNDRFSAERPEGSISTLTIQRTEQRDSAMYRCASSLDLGTSGRFEQYFGPGTRLTVT.

The chain is built from TRBV6-6 and TRBJ2-3; 10 nucleotides align to TRBD2. Trimming removed 7 bases from V and 2 bases from J; junction bases left unmatched: 3. The length of the CDR3 is 14 residues. The germline gives CDR1 MNHNY, CDR2 SVGAGI (reference sequence). The CDR3 DNA reads as TGTGCCAGCAAACTAGCGGGATACACAGATACGCAGTATTTT. It is translated as CASKLAGYTDTQYF.

The chain links TRBV9 to TRBJ2-5; TRBD1 might be the D (5 bases). The germline gives CDR1 SGDLS, CDR2 YYNGEE. Trimming left V 4 bases short and J 4 bases short, with 17 bases between. There are 15 residues in the CDR3. CDR3 sequence: CASSPLGQVLETQYF. The CDR3 DNA is TGTGCCAGCAGCCCCCTGGGGCAGGTTTTAGAGACCCAGTACTTC.

The V gene is TRBV9, the J gene TRBJ2-7, with D unresolved. Germline CDR1 is SGDLS and CDR2 is YYNGEE. This CDR3 is 14 amino acids long. V was pared by 4 bases and J by 1 base, with 12 bases between. The DNA for the CDR3 is TGTGCCAGCAGCCCAACGGACCAATCCTACGAGCAGTACTTC. The encoded protein is CASSPTDQSYEQYF. Supplemented by reference TRBV9 and TRBJ2-7, the full variable domain reads DSGVTQTPKHLITATGQRVTLRCSPRSGDLSVYWYQQSLDQGLQFLIQYYNGEERAKGNILERFSAQQFPDLHSELNLSSLELGDSALYFCASSPTDQSYEQYFGPGTRLTVT.

The chain couples TRBV6-5 to TRBJ1-2; 12 positions agree with TRBD1. CDR3 size: 16 residues. V lost 0 bases, J lost 7 bases, and 6 bases stayed unmatched. Germline V lookup: CDR1 MNHEY, CDR2 SVGAGI. The CDR3 sequence: CASSYSWDRGRGGYTF. The CDR3 DNA sequence: TGTGCCAGCAGTTACTCGTGGGACAGGGGGCGCGGTGGCTACACCTTC.

The V gene is TRBV7-2, the J gene TRBJ1-1, with D hard to call. The CDR3 consists of 14 residues. Between the trimmed V and J ends, which lost 4 bases and 3 bases, there was a span of 12 bases. The germline V gene has CDR1 SGHTA and CDR2 FQGNSA. CDR3 coding DNA: TGTGCCAGCAGCTCCGGGATCTCGTACACTGAAGCTTTCTTT. Translating gives CASSSGISYTEAFF.

This clone was observed a few times. This rearrangement joins TRBV30 to TRBJ2-4; D is ambiguous. The germline V and J ends were trimmed by 0 bases and 3 bases, with 15 bases remaining between them. The CDR3 sequence is 16 residues long. Per germline, CDR1 GTSNPN and CDR2 SVGIG (reference sequence). The CDR3 DNA sequence: TGTGCCTGGAGTGTACGATCGGTAGCCGGCAAAAACATTCAGTACTTC. Protein: CAWSVRSVAGKNIQYF.

The chain couples TRBV10-3 to TRBJ2-1; TRBD1 aligns across 11 bases. V shed 6 bases and J 6 bases; nucleotides not matched to a gene: 1. The length of the CDR3 is 13 residues. Germline CDR1 is ENHRY and CDR2 is SYGVKD. The CDR3 nucleotides are TGTGCCATCAGGGGGACAGGGGGCAATGAGCAGTTCTTC. This translates into CAIRGTGGNEQFF.

This chain joins TRBV19 and TRBJ2-7; TRBD2 matches 11 bases. The CDR3 consists of 15 residues. Losses at the gene ends were 3 bases for V and 4 bases for J; bases not matched to a gene: 5. The germline V gene has CDR1 LNHDA and CDR2 SQIVND (reference sequence). The CDR3 is CASSIAGTSGYEQYF. CDR3 coding DNA: TGTGCCAGTAGTATTGCCGGGACTAGCGGATACGAGCAGTACTTC.

The chain carries TRBV6-1 and TRBJ1-1; D possibly corresponds to TRBD1 (5 bases). Germline-derived CDR1 and CDR2 are MNHNS and SASEGT. Deletions cut 2 bases from V and 5 bases from J, with 9 bases between. The CDR3 length is 13 residues. In DNA form, the CDR3 reads TGTGCCAGCAGTGAATACCGGGGGACTGAAGCTTTCTTT. This codes for CASSEYRGTEAFF.

The gene calls are TRBV28 and TRBJ1-1; 9 positions agree with TRBD1. Germline assignment: CDR1 MDHEN and CDR2 SYDVKM. The junction had 10 bases not matched to a gene; V was cut back by 6 bases and J by 11 bases. The length of the CDR3 is 13 residues. The CDR3 DNA sequence: TGTGCCAGCAGGGACCGGGGACAGGGTTATGCTTTCTTT. Translation gives CASRDRGQGYAFF.

This chain links TRBV29-1 with TRBJ2-7; D is possibly TRBD1 (6 bases). The CDR3 is 13 amino acids. Germline-derived CDR1 and CDR2 are SQVTM and ANQGSEA. V gave up 1 base and J gave up 6 bases, with 13 bases separating them. CDR3 loop: CSVEGQGQGEQYF. In DNA form, the CDR3 reads TGCAGCGTTGAAGGGCAGGGACAAGGCGAGCAGTACTTC.

V usage is TRBV2 and J usage is TRBJ2-7; D remains unclear. The CDR3 contains 12 residues. Germline V gene sequence: CDR1 SNHLY, CDR2 FYNNEI. V lost 3 bases, J lost 7 bases, and 10 bases lay in between. Here the CDR3 DNA reads TGTGCCAGCAGTGAGAGTCCGCGGGAGCAGTACTTC. Translating gives CASSESPREQYF.

V usage is TRBV5-1 and J usage is TRBJ1-1; no reliable D call. The CDR3 is 14 amino acids. Trimming took 0 bases from V and 0 from J, leaving 6 bases between them. The germline V gene encodes CDR1 SGHRS and CDR2 YFSETQ. The CDR3 reads CASSLVQVNTEAFF. In DNA form, the CDR3 reads TGCGCCAGCAGCTTGGTTCAGGTGAACACTGAAGCTTTCTTT.